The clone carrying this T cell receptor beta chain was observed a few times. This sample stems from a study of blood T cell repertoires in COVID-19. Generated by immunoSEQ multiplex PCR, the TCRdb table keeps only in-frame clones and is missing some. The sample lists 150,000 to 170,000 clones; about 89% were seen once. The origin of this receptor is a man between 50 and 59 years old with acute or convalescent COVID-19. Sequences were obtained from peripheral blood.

DNA of the CDR3: TGTGCCAGCTCACTAGGACAGGGATCAAAGCCCCAGCATTTT. Its protein product is CASSLGQGSKPQHF. J is TRBJ1-5 and V is TRBV18, with 8 positions matching TRBD1. J was trimmed by 8 bases and V by 4 bases; bases with no gene match: 7. The CDR3 spans 14 residues. Germline loops: CDR1 KGHSH, CDR2 LQKENI.